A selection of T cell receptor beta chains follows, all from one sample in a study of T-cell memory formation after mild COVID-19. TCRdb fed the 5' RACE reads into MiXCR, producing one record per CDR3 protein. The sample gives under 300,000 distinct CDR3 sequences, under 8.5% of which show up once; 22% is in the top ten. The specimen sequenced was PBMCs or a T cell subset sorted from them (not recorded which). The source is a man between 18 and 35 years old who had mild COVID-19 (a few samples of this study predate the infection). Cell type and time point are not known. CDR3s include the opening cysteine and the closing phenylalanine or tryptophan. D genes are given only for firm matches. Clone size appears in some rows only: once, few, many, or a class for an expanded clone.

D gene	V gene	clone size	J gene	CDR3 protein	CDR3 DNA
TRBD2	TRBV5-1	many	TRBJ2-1	CASGLAGGSLNEQFF	TGCGCCAGCGGGTTAGCGGGGGGCAGTTTAAATGAGCAGTTCTTC
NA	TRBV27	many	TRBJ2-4	CASSFIGGRRGIQYF	TGTGCCAGCAGTTTTATTGGAGGGCGGAGGGGCATTCAGTACTTC
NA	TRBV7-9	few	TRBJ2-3	CASSSLAGAHTDTQYF	TGTGCCAGCAGCTCCCTGGCGGGGGCCCACACAGATACGCAGTATTTT
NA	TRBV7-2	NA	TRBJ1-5	CASSPGGGLYSNQPQHF	TGTGCCAGCAGCCCAGGTGGCGGGCTTTATAGCAATCAGCCCCAGCATTTT
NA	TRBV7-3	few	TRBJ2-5	CASSPGDSIETQYF	TGTGCCAGCAGCCCGGGGGACAGTATAGAGACCCAGTACTTC
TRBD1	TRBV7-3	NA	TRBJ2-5	CASSSGQRKTQYF	TGTGCCAGCAGCTCGGGACAGAGGAAGACCCAGTACTTC
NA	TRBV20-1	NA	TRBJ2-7	CSAREGGNWDSSYEQYF	TGCAGTGCTAGAGAGGGGGGAAATTGGGACAGCTCCTACGAGCAGTACTTC
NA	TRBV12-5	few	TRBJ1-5	CASGFLVKGQNQPQHF	TGTGCTAGTGGTTTTTTGGTAAAGGGCCAAAATCAGCCCCAGCATTTT
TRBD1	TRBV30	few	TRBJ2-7	CAWSILDRDAYEQYF	TGTGCCTGGAGCATATTAGACAGGGACGCCTACGAGCAGTACTTC
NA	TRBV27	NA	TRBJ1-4	CASSLGQKNEKLFF	TGTGCCAGCAGTTTGGGGCAGAAGAATGAAAAACTGTTTTTT
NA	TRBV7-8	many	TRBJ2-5	CASSLESYRPQETQYF	TGTGCCAGCAGCTTAGAATCTTATAGGCCCCAAGAGACCCAGTACTTC
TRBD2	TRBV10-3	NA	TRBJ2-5	CATGRASGGVQETQYF	TGTGCCACCGGACGCGCTAGCGGGGGAGTTCAAGAGACCCAGTACTTC
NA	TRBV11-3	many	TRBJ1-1	CASSFGPTEAFF	TGTGCCAGCAGCTTTGGGCCCACTGAAGCTTTCTTT
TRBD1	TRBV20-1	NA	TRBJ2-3	CSAREEETGRDTQYF	TGCAGTGCTAGAGAGGAGGAGACAGGGCGGGATACGCAGTATTTT
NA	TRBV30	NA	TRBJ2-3	CAWIRGRTDTQYF	TGTGCCTGGATTAGAGGGCGCACAGATACGCAGTATTTT
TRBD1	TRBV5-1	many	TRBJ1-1	CASRGTGDTEAFF	TGCGCCAGCCGCGGGACAGGTGACACTGAAGCTTTCTTT
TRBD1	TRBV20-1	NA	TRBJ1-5	CSAPDRANQPQHF	TGCAGTGCTCCGGACAGGGCCAATCAGCCCCAGCATTTT
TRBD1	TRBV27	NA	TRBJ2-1	CASITAGGNEQFF	TGTGCCAGCATCACCGCAGGGGGCAATGAGCAGTTCTTC
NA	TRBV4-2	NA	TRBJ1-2	CASSQLGTRTQGGYTF	TGTGCCAGCAGCCAATTAGGGACCCGGACCCAGGGGGGCTACACCTTC
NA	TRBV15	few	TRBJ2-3	CATSRDRDTDTQYF	TGTGCCACCAGCAGAGACAGGGACACAGATACGCAGTATTTT
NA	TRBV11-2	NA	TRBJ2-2	CASSLVLQAGELFF	TGTGCCAGCAGCTTAGTTTTACAGGCCGGGGAGCTGTTTTTT
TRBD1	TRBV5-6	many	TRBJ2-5	CASRRRLQGAGETQYF	TGTGCCAGCAGGCGGCGACTACAGGGGGCGGGTGAGACCCAGTACTTC
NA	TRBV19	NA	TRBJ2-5	CASSTRGWRETQYF	TGTGCCAGTAGTACTCGGGGGTGGCGGGAGACCCAGTACTTC
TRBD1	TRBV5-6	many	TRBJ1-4	CASSFRDRLNEKLFF	TGTGCCAGCAGCTTCCGGGACAGGCTTAATGAAAAACTGTTTTTT
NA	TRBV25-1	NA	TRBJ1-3	CASIPPVTVSGNTIYF	TGTGCCAGCATCCCTCCCGTGACAGTCTCTGGAAACACCATATATTTT
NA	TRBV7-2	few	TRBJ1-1	CASSSRQSVMNTEAFF	TGTGCCAGCAGCTCCCGACAGAGCGTTATGAACACTGAAGCTTTCTTT
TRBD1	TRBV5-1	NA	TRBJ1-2	CASSLGGQGADGYTF	TGCGCCAGCAGCTTGGGAGGACAGGGGGCCGATGGCTACACCTTC
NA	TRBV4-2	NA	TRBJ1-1	CASSQEGKNTEAFF	TGTGCCAGCAGCCAAGAAGGGAAGAACACTGAAGCTTTCTTT